The subject of this entry is one T cell receptor (beta chain). V gave up 1 base and J gave up 0 bases, with 10 bases separating them. CDR1 is LNHDA, CDR2 SQIVND, per germline (reference sequence). The CDR3 runs 15 residues. The data stem from a study of blood T cell repertoires in COVID-19. Looking at the study overall: PBMCs, B-cell-depleted T cells, or T cells provided the cDNA or gDNA that made up the material.

Profiled with immunoSEQ multiplex PCR; TCRdb holds only in-frame clones, not every one. The data show roughly 120,000 clones, 88% seen once. Source material: peripheral blood. This sequence joins TRBV19 and TRBJ2-7; D might be TRBD1 (6 bases). The sequence came from a woman between 50 and 59 years old with acute or convalescent COVID-19. CDR3: CASSIVAGVSYEQYF. CDR3 DNA: TGTGCCAGTAGTATAGTTGCAGGGGTCTCCTACGAGCAGTACTTC.